This TCR beta chain emerged from a study of T-cell reconstitution after alpha-beta-depleted transplantation in children. The authors prepared the TCRbeta library with unique molecular identifiers. TCRdb reprocessed the PCR reads with MiXCR, giving one entry per CDR3 protein. Of 700,000 to 950,000 distinct CDR3 sequences in the sample, around 15% were seen once. V lost 5 bases, J lost 6 bases, and 8 bases lay in between. The germline V gene encodes CDR1 LNHDA and CDR2 SQIVND (reference sequence). This CDR3 comprises 13 residues. The starting material was PBMCs, mostly from graft donor cells, obtained 360 days after TCRalphabeta/CD19-depleted stem cell transplant. The TCR sequence derives from a male patient younger than 18 who had a stem cell transplant for acute lymphoblastic leukemia, so the T cells may come from the graft donor. The chain recombines TRBV19 with TRBJ1-6; D call uncertain. CDR3 coding DNA: TGTGCCAGTAGTGACTGGATTAATTCACCCCTCCACTTT. This encodes CASSDWINSPLHF. Supplemented by reference TRBV19 and TRBJ1-6, the full variable domain reads DGGITQSPKYLFRKEGQNVTLSCEQNLNHDAMYWYRQDPGQGLRLIYYSQIVNDFQKGDIAEGYSVSREKKESFPLTVTSAQKNPTAFYLCASSDWINSPLHFGNGTRLTVT.